The present TCR beta chain was sequenced within a study of a mutant IDH1 vaccine in newly diagnosed glioma. Study context: Sex among treated patients split roughly 60% male, around 40% female; mean age was approximately 40 years.

The ends were cut back, 5 bases at V and 6 bases at J, with 12 bases in the middle. The length of the CDR3 is 13 residues. Germline V gene lookup returns CDR1 LNHDA and CDR2 SQIVND (reference sequence). The time point denotes: week 47, end of study. In every dose of vaccine, 300 ug of mutant IDH1 20-mer peptide was given alongside topical imiquimod. TCRdb's copy holds only in-frame clones and misses some; the assay was immunoSEQ multiplex PCR. The sample lists over 80,000 clones, more than 80% occurring once. Concerning this clone: The antigen is not known.

Sequencing was performed on PBMCs, taken from a glioma patient whose treatment included an IDH1 peptide vaccine. J is TRBJ2-3 and V is TRBV19; D not resolved. This clonotype originated in a man aged 40-49 years with glioma. Here the CDR3 reads CASSGALGDTQYF. The CDR3 nucleotides are TGTGCCAGTAGTGGCGCTTTGGGCGATACGCAGTATTTT.